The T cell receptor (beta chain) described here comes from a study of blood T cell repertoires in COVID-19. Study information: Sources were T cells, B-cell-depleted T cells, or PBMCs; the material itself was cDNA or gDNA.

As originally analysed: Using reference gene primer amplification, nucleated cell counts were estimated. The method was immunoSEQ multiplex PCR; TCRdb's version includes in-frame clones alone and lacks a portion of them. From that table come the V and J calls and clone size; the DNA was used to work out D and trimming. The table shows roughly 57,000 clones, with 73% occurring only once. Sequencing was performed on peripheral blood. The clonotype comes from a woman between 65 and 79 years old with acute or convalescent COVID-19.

The CDR3 nucleotides read TGTGCTAGTGACTTGGTTCTCCGAGACAGGGGGCAGGGAAACTATGGCTACACCTTC. This gives the protein CASDLVLRDRGQGNYGYTF. The J gene is TRBJ1-2, the V gene TRBV12-5; 10 nucleotides agree with TRBD1. Germline CDR1 LGHNT, CDR2 FRNRAP. The V gene end was trimmed by 7 bases and the J gene end by 2 bases; junction bases not matched to a gene: 19. This CDR3 region has 19 residues.